The source of this TCR beta chain is a study of T-cell memory formation after mild COVID-19. The V gene's germline CDR1 is MNHEY and CDR2 SVGAGI. Trimming left V 7 bases short and J 4 bases short, with 9 bases between. This CDR3 comprises 12 residues. TCRdb re-called the 5' RACE reads through MiXCR, storing one row per CDR3 protein. This repertoire shows 470,000 or so distinct CDR3 sequences, approximately 18% found once; its top ten account for around a fifth. The sample holds a few counts of this clonotype. The sequence came from a young man who had mild COVID-19 (a few samples of this study predate the infection). Cell type and time point are not known. The sequencing sample was made of PBMCs or a T cell subset sorted from them (not recorded which). J is TRBJ2-3 and V is TRBV6-5, with unresolved D. This chain's CDR3 is CASTNEADTQYF. The CDR3 nucleotides are TGTGCCAGCACGAACGAAGCAGATACGCAGTATTTT.